This TCR beta chain was recovered during a study of blood T cell repertoires in COVID-19. Study overall: Samples representing acute and convalescent COVID-19 were sourced from the United States, Italy and Spain. T cells, B-cell-depleted T cells, or PBMCs provided the cDNA or gDNA that served as material.

In the authors' workflow: Reference gene primer amplification in the assay estimated nucleated cell counts. Sequenced by immunoSEQ multiplex PCR; TCRdb stores in-frame clones only, minus some. The V and J calls and clone size come from that table; D and trimming were worked out from the DNA. The sample records about 150,000 clones, 84% being singletons. Patients at the Seattle site were enrolled during active infection and followed longitudinally. CDR1 and CDR2 (germline): LNHNV, YYDKDF (reference sequence). V lost 1 base and J 2 bases, leaving 14 bases between the germline ends. CDR3 size: 16 residues.

The receptor was isolated from a man aged 25-40 years with COVID-19, enrolled during active disease. The chain has TRBV15 and TRBJ1-1; the D gene is possibly TRBD1 (5 bases). Input material: peripheral blood. The DNA of the CDR3 is TGTGCCACCAGCAGAGTGGAGGGGCTAATAAACACTGAAGCTTTCTTT. This codes for CATSRVEGLINTEAFF.